This T cell receptor beta chain was identified in a study of Tregs in tolerant kidney transplant recipients. About the research overall: An approximately three-day belatacept mixed lymphocyte reaction, sometimes plus 5-day graft donor restimulation, preceded CD4+CD25+CD127- sorting.

The CDR3 extends over 15 amino acids. CDR1 is SGDLS and CDR2 is YYNGEE in the germline V gene. V lost 3 bases, J lost 6 bases, and 3 bases stayed unmatched. This clone was detected a few times. The antigen is unknown. Regarding the study as a whole: Few patients were studied, so findings need validation in larger groups. Biological reproducibility was not directly addressed in this study. Expanding Tregs on activated donor B cells appeared to best identify donor-specific TCRbeta clones.

Assay: immunoSEQ multiplex PCR; the TCRdb copy retains only in-frame clones and omits some. The table has around 16,000 clones, 61% seen once. The V gene is TRBV9, the J gene TRBJ2-1, with 13 bases fitting TRBD2. Sequenced sample: Tregs from blood cultured with allogeneic cells. The sequence derives from a human donor in good health. The CDR3 sequence is CASSARLAGGNEQFF. CDR3 sequence (DNA): TGTGCCAGCAGCGCGAGACTAGCGGGGGGCAATGAGCAGTTCTTC.